A selection of T cell receptor beta chains follows, all from one sample in a study of blood T cells in healthy people across ages. TCRdb re-called the 5' RACE reads with MiXCR, one entry per CDR3 protein. The sample carries roughly 1,100,000 distinct CDR3 sequences, approximately 26% recorded once. These sequences were also reported in another study, on T cells of mothers and their children.

The sample consisted of blood. These receptors were taken from a girl aged 2-10 years in good health. CDR3s include the opening cysteine and the closing phenylalanine or tryptophan. The order of the fields is CDR3 DNA, CDR3 protein, D gene, V gene, clone size, J gene. The D gene is left open where the match is weak. Clone sizes are given selectively: once, few, many, or a class where the clone is expanded.

TGTGCCAGCAGCTTAGCGCTCCCCTACTACAATGAGCAGTTCTTC	CASSLALPYYNEQFF	-	TRBV7-2	-	TRBJ2-1
TGTGCCAGCTCCGAACTAGCGGGAGGAGAGACCCAGTACTTC	CASSELAGGETQYF	TRBD2	TRBV18	-	TRBJ2-5
TGTGCCAGCAGCTATCTCGGTGGACTGTTTTTT	CASSYLGGLFF	-	TRBV7-9	-	TRBJ1-4
TGTGCCAGCAGCGTAGTGCAACGGTCTGAGCAGTTCTTC	CASSVVQRSEQFF	-	TRBV9	-	TRBJ2-1
TGCGCCAGCAGCCAACCCGGGACAGGGGGCGAGCAGTACTTC	CASSQPGTGGEQYF	TRBD1	TRBV4-1	few	TRBJ2-7
TGTGCCAGCAGTTCGACCCCGGGACTAGCGGGTATCTACGAGCAGTGCTTC	CASSSTPGLAGIYEQCF	TRBD2	TRBV27	few	TRBJ2-1
TGTGCCAGCACCCAATGGGGGCCGGGTCTAGGGCGGGAGGCCTACGAGCAGTACTTC	CASTQWGPGLGREAYEQYF	TRBD2	TRBV28	few	TRBJ2-7
TGCGCCAGCAGCTTGAGTCAGGTCCCTCGATCTGGGGCCAACGTCCTGACTTTC	CASSLSQVPRSGANVLTF	-	TRBV5-1	-	TRBJ2-6
TGTGCCAGCAGTTCTGGGACCGGTAAGGTTTTCTTT	CASSSGTGKVFF	-	TRBV12-3/TRBV12-4	few	TRBJ1-1
TGTGCCAGCAGCCAAGATCCCCTGGGGGATCAGCCCCAGCATTTT	CASSQDPLGDQPQHF	-	TRBV3-1	-	TRBJ1-5